What follows are 9 T cell receptor beta chains derived from one specimen sequenced in a study of neurological immune-mediated disorders. MiXCR was run by TCRdb on the 5' RACE reads, yielding one entry per CDR3 protein. Of 84,000 or so distinct CDR3 sequences in the sample, 10% were seen once. The sample consisted of PBMCs. The receptor set was obtained from a man in his forties or fifties in good health.

Ten or more counts support this clonotype. This chain uses TRBV10-1 with TRBJ2-7; 8 bases are a match to TRBD1. Germline V lookup: CDR1 WNHNN, CDR2 SYGVQD (reference sequence). The CDR3 extends over 16 amino acids. V was pared by 2 bases and J by 6 bases, with 12 bases of the junction left unmatched. The DNA for the CDR3 is TGCGCCAGCAGTGAGAAAGGACAGGGACCCCCGGGCGAGCAGTACTTC. As protein: CASSEKGQGPPGEQYF.

The table lists this clonotype with many counts. The chain has TRBV5-1 and TRBJ2-1, with 10 positions matching TRBD2. J was trimmed by 7 bases and V by 4 bases; bases with no gene match: 8. This CDR3 contains 15 residues. The germline gives CDR1 SGHRS, CDR2 YFSETQ. The DNA for the CDR3 is TGCGCCAGCAGCGAACTAGCGGGGAAGATAAATGAGCAGTTCTTC. It is translated as CASSELAGKINEQFF.

This clonotype has a count of ten or more. V usage is TRBV12-3 or TRBV12-4 and J usage is TRBJ2-3, with D maybe TRBD2 (6 bases). V gave up 4 bases and J gave up 6 bases, with 17 bases separating them. The CDR3 sequence is 15 residues long. In DNA form, the CDR3 reads TGTGCCAGCAGTTCCTTAGGGCGGGGTTACGATACGCAGTATTTT. Its translation is CASSSLGRGYDTQYF.

This clonotype was seen ten or more times. CDR3 nucleotide sequence: TGCAGCGTGCCCGGGAATGGGCTTGGGGAGACCCAGTACTTC. Translation: CSVPGNGLGETQYF. The V and J genes are TRBV29-1 and TRBJ2-5; tentatively, D is TRBD2 (5 bases). The CDR3 is 14 amino acids. V lost 6 bases and J 5 bases, leaving 19 bases between the germline ends. Germline CDR1 is SQVTM and CDR2 is ANQGSEA.

This clonotype appeared many times. The chain uses TRBV12-3 or TRBV12-4 and TRBJ1-2; D is possibly TRBD1 (6 bases). The length of the CDR3 is 15 residues. Trimming shortened V by 5 bases and J by 6 bases, and 19 bases separated the two germline ends. The CDR3 protein is CASSRGGNRADGYTF. CDR3 DNA sequence: TGTGCCAGCAGTCGGGGAGGAAACAGGGCTGATGGCTACACCTTC.

This clonotype was detected ten times or more. This chain uses TRBV27 with TRBJ1-2; 9 bases line up with TRBD1. Per germline, CDR1 MNHEY and CDR2 SMNVEV (reference sequence). V trimming: 10 bases; J trimming: 4 bases; junction bases outside the gene matches: 13. The CDR3 extends over 15 amino acids. CDR3 bases: TGTGCCACCCGTGGAGGGGGACAGGGCCCCTATGGCTACACCTTC. Amino acids: CATRGGGQGPYGYTF.

This clonotype was seen repeatedly, ten times or more. The V call is TRBV10-3, the J call TRBJ2-1, with D maybe TRBD2 (6 bases). Deletions cut 7 bases from V and 10 bases from J, with 17 bases between. Germline V gene sequence: CDR1 ENHRY, CDR2 SYGVKD. The CDR3 is 13 residues long. The CDR3 loop is CAIKRLEGEEQFF. CDR3 coding DNA: TGTGCCATCAAACGACTAGAAGGGGAGGAGCAGTTCTTC.

This clonotype has ten or more counts. The chain uses TRBV3-1 and TRBJ1-5; TRBD1 is a possible D gene (6 bases). V lost 4 bases and J lost 5, with 21 bases in between. The germline gives CDR1 LGHDT, CDR2 YNNKEL (reference sequence). The CDR3 is 17 residues long. DNA of the CDR3: TGTGCCAGCAGCCTATCACAGGGAGCCCCCGCCTATCAGCCCCAGCATTTT. It is translated as CASSLSQGAPAYQPQHF.

This clonotype showed up many times. The CDR3 here is CATRQGGLYEQYF. The CDR3 nucleotides read TGTGCCACTCGACAGGGAGGGTTGTACGAGCAGTACTTC. V usage is TRBV10-3 and J usage is TRBJ2-7; the D gene could be TRBD1 or TRBD2 (7 bases each). Germline V gene lookup returns CDR1 ENHRY and CDR2 SYGVKD. V lost 10 bases and J lost 4, with 17 bases in between. The CDR3 spans 13 residues.